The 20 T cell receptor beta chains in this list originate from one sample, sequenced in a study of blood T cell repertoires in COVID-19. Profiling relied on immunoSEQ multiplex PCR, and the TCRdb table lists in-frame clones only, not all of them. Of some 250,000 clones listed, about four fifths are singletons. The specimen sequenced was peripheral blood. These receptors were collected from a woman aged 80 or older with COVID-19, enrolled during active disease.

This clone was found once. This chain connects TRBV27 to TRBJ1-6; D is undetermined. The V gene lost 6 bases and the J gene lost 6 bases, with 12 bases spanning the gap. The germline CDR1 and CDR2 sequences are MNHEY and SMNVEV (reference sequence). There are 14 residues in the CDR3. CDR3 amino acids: CASRPGISNSPLHF. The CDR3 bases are TGTGCCAGCAGGCCGGGAATATCTAATTCACCCCTCCACTTT.

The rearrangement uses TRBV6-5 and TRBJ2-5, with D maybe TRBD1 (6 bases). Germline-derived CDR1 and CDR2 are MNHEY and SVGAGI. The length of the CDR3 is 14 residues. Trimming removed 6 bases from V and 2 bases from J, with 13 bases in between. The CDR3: CASSQGFPQETQYF. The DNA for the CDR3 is TGTGCCAGCAGCCAGGGGTTTCCTCAAGAGACCCAGTACTTC.

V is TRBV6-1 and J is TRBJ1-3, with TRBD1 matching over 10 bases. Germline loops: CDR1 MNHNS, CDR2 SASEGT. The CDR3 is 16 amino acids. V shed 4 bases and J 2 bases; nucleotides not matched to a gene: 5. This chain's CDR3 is CASSARQGAAGNTIYF. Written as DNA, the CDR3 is TGTGCCAGCAGTGCTCGACAGGGGGCAGCTGGAAACACCATATATTTT.

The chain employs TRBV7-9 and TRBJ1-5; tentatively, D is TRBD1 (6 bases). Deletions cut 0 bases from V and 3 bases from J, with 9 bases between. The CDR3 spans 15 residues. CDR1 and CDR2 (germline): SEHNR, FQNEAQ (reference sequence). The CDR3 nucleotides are TGTGCCAGCAGCTTAGCTGGGGGCCCCAATCAGCCCCAGCATTTT. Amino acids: CASSLAGGPNQPQHF.

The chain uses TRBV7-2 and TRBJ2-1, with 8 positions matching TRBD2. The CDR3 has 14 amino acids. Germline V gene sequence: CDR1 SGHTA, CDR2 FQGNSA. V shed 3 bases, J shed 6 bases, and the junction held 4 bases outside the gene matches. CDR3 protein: CASSFPGGGNEQFF. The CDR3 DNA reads TGTGCCAGCAGCTTCCCGGGAGGGGGCAATGAGCAGTTCTTC. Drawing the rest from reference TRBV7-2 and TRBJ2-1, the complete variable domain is GAGVSQSPSNKVTEKGKDVELRCDPISGHTALYWYRQSLGQGLEFLIYFQGNSAPDKSGLPSDRFSAERTGGSVSTLTIQRTQQEDSAVYLCASSFPGGGNEQFFGPGTRLTVL.

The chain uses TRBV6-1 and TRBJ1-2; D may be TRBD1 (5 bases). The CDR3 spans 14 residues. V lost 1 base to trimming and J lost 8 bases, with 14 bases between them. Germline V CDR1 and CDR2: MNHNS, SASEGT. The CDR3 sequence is CASSEVHPGGGYTF. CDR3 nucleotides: TGTGCCAGCAGTGAAGTCCACCCCGGGGGAGGCTACACCTTC.

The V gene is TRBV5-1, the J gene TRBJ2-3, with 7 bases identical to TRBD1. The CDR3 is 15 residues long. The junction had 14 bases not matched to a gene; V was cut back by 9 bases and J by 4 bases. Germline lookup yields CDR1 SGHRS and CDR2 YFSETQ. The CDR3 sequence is CATSVGDRAADTQYF. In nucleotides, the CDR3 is TGCGCCACTTCGGTCGGAGACAGGGCCGCAGATACGCAGTATTTT.

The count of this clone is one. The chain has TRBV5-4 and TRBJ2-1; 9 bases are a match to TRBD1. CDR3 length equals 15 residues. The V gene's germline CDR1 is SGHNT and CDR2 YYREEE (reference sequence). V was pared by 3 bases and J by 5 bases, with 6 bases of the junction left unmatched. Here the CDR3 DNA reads TGTGCCAGCAGCTCGCCGGGACAGGGACACAATGAGCAGTTCTTC. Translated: CASSSPGQGHNEQFF.

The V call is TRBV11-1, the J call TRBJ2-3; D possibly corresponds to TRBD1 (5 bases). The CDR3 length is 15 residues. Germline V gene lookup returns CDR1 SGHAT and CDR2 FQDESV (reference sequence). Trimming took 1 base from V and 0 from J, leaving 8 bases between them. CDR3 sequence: CASSLGGSSTDTQYF. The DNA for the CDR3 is TGTGCCAGCAGCTTAGGGGGCTCTAGCACAGATACGCAGTATTTT.

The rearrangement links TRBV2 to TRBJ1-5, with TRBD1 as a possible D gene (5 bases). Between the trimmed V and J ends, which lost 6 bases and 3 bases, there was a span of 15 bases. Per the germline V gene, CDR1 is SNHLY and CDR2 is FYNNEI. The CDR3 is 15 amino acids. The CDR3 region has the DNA TGTGCCAGCAGCTTCGAAGCGGGGGACAATCAGCCCCAGCATTTT. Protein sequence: CASSFEAGDNQPQHF.

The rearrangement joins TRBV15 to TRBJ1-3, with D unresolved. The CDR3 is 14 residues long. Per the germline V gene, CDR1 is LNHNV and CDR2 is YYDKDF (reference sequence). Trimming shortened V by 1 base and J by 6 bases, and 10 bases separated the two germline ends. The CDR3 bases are TGTGCCACCAGCAGAGCCGGTGTCCAAAACACCATATATTTT. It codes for CATSRAGVQNTIYF.

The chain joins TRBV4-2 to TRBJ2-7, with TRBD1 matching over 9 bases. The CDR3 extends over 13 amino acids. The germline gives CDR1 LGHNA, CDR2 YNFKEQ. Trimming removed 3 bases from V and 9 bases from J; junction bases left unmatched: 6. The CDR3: CASSQGQGSWQYF. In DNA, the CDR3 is TGTGCCAGCAGCCAGGGACAGGGATCATGGCAGTACTTC.

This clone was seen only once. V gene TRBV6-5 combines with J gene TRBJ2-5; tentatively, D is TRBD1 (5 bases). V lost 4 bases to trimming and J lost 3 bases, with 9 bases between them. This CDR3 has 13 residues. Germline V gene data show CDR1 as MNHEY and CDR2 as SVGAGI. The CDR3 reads CASSSPGKETQYF. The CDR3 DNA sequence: TGTGCCAGCAGTTCCCCAGGGAAAGAGACCCAGTACTTC.

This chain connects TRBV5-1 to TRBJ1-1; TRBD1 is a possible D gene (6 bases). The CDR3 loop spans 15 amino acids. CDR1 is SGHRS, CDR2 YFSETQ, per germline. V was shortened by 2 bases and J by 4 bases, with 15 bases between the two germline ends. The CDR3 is CASSLLSGVSTEAFF. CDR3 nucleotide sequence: TGCGCCAGCAGCTTACTATCAGGGGTGAGCACTGAAGCTTTCTTT.

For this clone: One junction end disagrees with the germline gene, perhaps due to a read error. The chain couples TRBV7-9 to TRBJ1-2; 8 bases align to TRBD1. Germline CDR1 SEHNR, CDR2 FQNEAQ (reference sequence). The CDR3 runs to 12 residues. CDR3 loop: CASSWGQVVSNF. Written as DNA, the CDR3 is TGTGCCAGCAGCTGGGGACAGGTCGTTTCGAACTTC.

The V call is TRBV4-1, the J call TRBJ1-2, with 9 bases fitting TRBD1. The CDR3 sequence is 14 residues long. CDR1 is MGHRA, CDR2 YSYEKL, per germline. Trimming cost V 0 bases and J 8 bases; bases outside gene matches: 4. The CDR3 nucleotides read TGCGCCAGCAGCCAAGATCAGGACAGGGGAGGCTACACCTTC. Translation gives CASSQDQDRGGYTF.

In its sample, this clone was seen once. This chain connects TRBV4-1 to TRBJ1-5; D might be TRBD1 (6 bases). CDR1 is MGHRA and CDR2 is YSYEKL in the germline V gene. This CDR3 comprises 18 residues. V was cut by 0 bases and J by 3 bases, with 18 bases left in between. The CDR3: CASSQEGPEGGDNQPQHF. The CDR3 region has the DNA TGCGCCAGCAGCCAAGAGGGGCCCGAGGGGGGGGACAATCAGCCCCAGCATTTT.

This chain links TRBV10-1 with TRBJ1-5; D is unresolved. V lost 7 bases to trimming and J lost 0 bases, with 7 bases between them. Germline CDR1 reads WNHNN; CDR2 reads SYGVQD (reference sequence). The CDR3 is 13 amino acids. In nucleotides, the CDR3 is TGCGCCAGCAAGAGGTGTAGCAATCAGCCCCAGCATTTT. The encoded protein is CASKRCSNQPQHF.

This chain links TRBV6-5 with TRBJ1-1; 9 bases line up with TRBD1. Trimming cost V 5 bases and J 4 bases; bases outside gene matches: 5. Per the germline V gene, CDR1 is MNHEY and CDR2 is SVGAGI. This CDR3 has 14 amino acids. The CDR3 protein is CASSHRDRATEAFF. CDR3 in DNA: TGTGCCAGCAGTCACCGGGACAGGGCCACTGAAGCTTTCTTT.

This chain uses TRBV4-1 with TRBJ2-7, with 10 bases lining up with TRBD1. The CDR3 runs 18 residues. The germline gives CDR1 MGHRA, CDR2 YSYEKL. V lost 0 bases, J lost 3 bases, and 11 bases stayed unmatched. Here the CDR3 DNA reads TGCGCCAGCAGCCAAGATCCGTGGGGGACAGGGGACCACTACGAGCAGTACTTC. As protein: CASSQDPWGTGDHYEQYF.